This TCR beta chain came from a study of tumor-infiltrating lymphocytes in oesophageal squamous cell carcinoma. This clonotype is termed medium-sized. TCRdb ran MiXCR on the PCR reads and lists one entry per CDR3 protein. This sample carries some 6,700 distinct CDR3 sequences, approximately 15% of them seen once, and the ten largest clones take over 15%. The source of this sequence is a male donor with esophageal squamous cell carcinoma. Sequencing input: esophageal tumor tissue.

CDR3 DNA: TGTGCCACCAGTGATCAACGCCCTGATTCCTACAATGAGCAGTTCTTC. It translates to CATSDQRPDSYNEQFF. The gene calls are TRBV24-1 and TRBJ2-1, with no clear D. CDR3 length: 16 amino acids. Germline CDR1 is KGHDR and CDR2 is SFDVKD. V was trimmed by 3 bases and J by 1 base, leaving 12 bases between them.